These 21 T cell receptor beta chains were all obtained from the same sample, sequenced in a study of identical twins. MiXCR was run by TCRdb on the 5' RACE reads, yielding one entry per CDR3 protein. The sample records around 960,000 distinct CDR3 sequences, roughly 12% being singletons. This same sample was also part of a study on yellow fever vaccine responses in identical twins.

Sequencing was carried out using PBMCs. The receptor source for this set is a woman aged 18-35 years in good health.

This clonotype was observed many times. This sequence joins TRBV3-1 and TRBJ2-1; weak D call: TRBD2 (6 bases). In germline, CDR1 is LGHDT, CDR2 YNNKEL (reference sequence). V was pared by 4 bases and J by 8 bases, with 12 bases between. This CDR3 has 13 amino acids. The CDR3 loop is CASSLLGGYEQFF. The DNA for the CDR3 is TGTGCCAGCAGCCTCCTGGGGGGATATGAGCAGTTCTTC.

The V call is TRBV4-1, the J call TRBJ2-7, with D perhaps TRBD1 (6 bases). The CDR3 has 18 residues. V lost 4 bases to trimming and J lost 3 bases, with 25 bases between them. Per the germline V gene, CDR1 is MGHRA and CDR2 is YSYEKL. CDR3 loop: CASSRPFEAAPGVYEQYV. The CDR3 nucleotides read TGCGCCAGCAGCCGCCCCTTCGAGGCAGCCCCAGGGGTCTACGAGCAGTACGTC.

A few counts support this clonotype. The chain is built from TRBV28 and TRBJ2-1; unclear D gene. Trimming removed 2 bases at V and 3 bases at J, with 17 bases between. The CDR3 spans 17 residues. The germline CDR1 and CDR2 sequences are MDHEN and SYDVKM. Here the CDR3 DNA reads TGTGCCAGCAGTTTAGGTTGGCACAAACGCCGCTACAATGAGCAGTTCTTC. Translating gives CASSLGWHKRRYNEQFF. Together with reference TRBV28 and TRBJ2-1, the CDR3 gives the full variable domain: DVKVTQSSRYLVKRTGEKVFLECVQDMDHENMFWYRQDPGLGLRLIYFSYDVKMKEKGDIPEGYSVSREKKERFSLILESASTNQTSMYLCASSLGWHKRRYNEQFFGPGTRLTVL.

The gene calls are TRBV20-1 and TRBJ2-6, with a possible D match to TRBD2 (5 bases). This CDR3 has 17 amino acids. The V gene's germline CDR1 is DFQATT and CDR2 SNEGSKA (reference sequence). CDR3 sequence: CCVPGLASPSGANVLTF. The CDR3 bases are TGCTGTGTCCCGGGCCTAGCATCGCCCTCTGGGGCCAACGTCCTGACTTTC.

The chain uses TRBV6-5 and TRBJ2-1, with 8 bases fitting TRBD1. The length of the CDR3 is 13 residues. The germline V gene encodes CDR1 MNHEY and CDR2 SVGAGI. Losses at the gene ends were 2 bases for V and 6 bases for J; bases not matched to a gene: 0. DNA of the CDR3: TGTGCCAGCAGTTACGGACAGGGCAATGAGCAGTTCTTC. This sequence encodes CASSYGQGNEQFF.

This chain uses TRBV29-1 with TRBJ2-1; 8 nucleotides align to TRBD2. CDR3 length: 13 amino acids. The trim removed 5 bases at V and 4 bases at J, leaving 4 bases unmatched. CDR1 and CDR2 (germline): SQVTM, ANQGSEA. DNA for the CDR3: TGCAGCGTTTGGGTAGCGGGGTACAATGAGCAGTTCTTC. Protein: CSVWVAGYNEQFF.

Many counts were recorded for this clonotype. The genes are TRBV12-3 or TRBV12-4 and TRBJ2-1, with 10 nucleotides matching TRBD2. This CDR3 has 15 residues. J was trimmed by 4 bases and V by 6 bases; bases with no gene match: 6. The CDR3 is CASSLSGRVYNEQFF. CDR3 DNA: TGTGCCAGCAGCTTAAGCGGGAGGGTTTACAATGAGCAGTTCTTC.

This clonotype was recorded many times. The J gene is TRBJ1-2, the V gene TRBV29-1; D perhaps matches TRBD1 (5 bases). CDR3 length: 12 residues. Per the germline V gene, CDR1 is SQVTM and CDR2 is ANQGSEA. V lost 4 bases and J 9 bases, leaving 15 bases between the germline ends. The CDR3 reads CSVGAGLESYTF. The DNA of the CDR3 is TGCAGCGTTGGGGCAGGGCTGGAGAGCTACACCTTC.

The chain links TRBV4-1 to TRBJ2-2; D may match TRBD1 or TRBD2 (5 bases each). V lost 1 base to trimming and J lost 4 bases, with 13 bases between them. The germline V gene has CDR1 MGHRA and CDR2 YSYEKL. This CDR3 region has 16 residues. DNA for the CDR3: TGCGCCAGCAGCCAAGGGGACCTGGAGAGCACCGGGGAGCTGTTTTTT. It encodes CASSQGDLESTGELFF.

A few counts support this clonotype. V usage is TRBV18 and J usage is TRBJ2-5; 9 nucleotides align to TRBD2. The V and J ends lost 3 bases and 5 bases, in that order; junction bases with no gene match: 10. The CDR3 has 16 residues. Per germline, CDR1 KGHSH and CDR2 LQKENI. Here the CDR3 reads CASSPAVGLAEETQYF. CDR3 bases: TGTGCCAGCTCACCTGCCGTGGGACTAGCCGAGGAGACCCAGTACTTC.

V is TRBV28 and J is TRBJ2-2; D remains unclear. The CDR3 loop spans 13 amino acids. Germline assignment: CDR1 MDHEN and CDR2 SYDVKM. With 3 bases removed from V and 5 bases from J, the gap between germline ends came to 7 bases. CDR3 residues: CASSFRRTGELFF. The CDR3 DNA sequence: TGTGCCAGCAGTTTTAGAAGAACCGGGGAGCTGTTTTTT.

This chain uses TRBV5-1 with TRBJ1-5, with 8 positions matching TRBD1. The ends lost 0 bases at V and 8 bases at J; junction bases unmatched: 7. CDR1 is SGHRS and CDR2 is YFSETQ in the germline V gene. The CDR3 extends over 15 amino acids. DNA of the CDR3: TGCGCCAGCAGCTTGGCCCCGGGACAGGAGGAGCCCCAGCATTTT. This sequence encodes CASSLAPGQEEPQHF.

This clonotype was seen a handful of times. The chain uses TRBV2 and TRBJ1-4; no reliable D call. Germline V CDR1 and CDR2: SNHLY, FYNNEI. The CDR3 consists of 13 residues. The ends were cut back, 6 bases at V and 3 bases at J, with 8 bases in the middle. CDR3 nucleotide sequence: TGTGCCAGCAGAAAAGTGGCTAATGAAAAACTGTTTTTT. Translated: CASRKVANEKLFF.

This clonotype was picked up a small number of times. The V gene is TRBV9, the J gene TRBJ1-6, with D possibly being TRBD1 (6 bases). Trimming cost V 0 bases and J 8 bases, with 12 bases left between them. Germline lookup yields CDR1 SGDLS and CDR2 YYNGEE. CDR3 length equals 15 residues. DNA of the CDR3: TGTGCCAGCAGCGTAGGGACAGCCAACGATTCACCCCTCCACTTT. Translating gives CASSVGTANDSPLHF.

The chain couples TRBV7-9 to TRBJ1-1, with D hard to call. The CDR3 has 14 residues. Germline assignment: CDR1 SEHNR and CDR2 FQNEAQ (reference sequence). V lost 1 base and J 2 bases, leaving 8 bases between the germline ends. The CDR3 nucleotides read TGTGCCAGCAGCTTAGTTCGGGAAAACACTGAAGCTTTCTTT. It encodes CASSLVRENTEAFF.

In its sample, this clonotype was seen a few times. The chain links TRBV6-1 to TRBJ1-4, with unresolved D. This CDR3 is built from 13 residues. Germline V lookup: CDR1 MNHNS, CDR2 SASEGT. Trimming cost V 6 bases and J 8 bases, with 13 bases left between them. The chain's CDR3 is CASSSGPVEKLFF. CDR3 nucleotide sequence: TGTGCCAGCAGCTCCGGACCGGTCGAAAAACTGTTTTTT.

In this sample, this clonotype turned up many times. The CDR3 here is CASSLLAGGTYEQYF. The CDR3 DNA is TGTGCCAGCAGTTTACTAGCGGGAGGGACCTACGAGCAGTACTTC. This chain connects TRBV12-3 or TRBV12-4 to TRBJ2-7; 12 bases map to TRBD2. The CDR3 consists of 15 residues. The V and J ends lost 2 bases and 2 bases, in that order; junction bases with no gene match: 1.

This chain joins TRBV27 and TRBJ1-2; D may be TRBD1 (5 bases). CDR3 length: 16 amino acids. Trimming took 6 bases from V and 5 from J, leaving 22 bases between them. The germline V gene has CDR1 MNHEY and CDR2 SMNVEV (reference sequence). The CDR3 region is CASRAGSYLDYYGYTF. CDR3 coding DNA: TGTGCCAGCAGAGCAGGGTCGTACTTGGATTATTATGGCTACACCTTC.

The CDR3 loop reads CSVEDRLQRTTDTQYF. CDR3 in DNA: TGCAGCGTTGAAGATCGGCTCCAGCGGACCACAGATACGCAGTATTTT. The rearrangement joins TRBV29-1 to TRBJ2-3; a possible D gene is TRBD2 (5 bases). Trimming removed 0 bases from V and 2 bases from J, with 15 bases in between. Germline V gene lookup returns CDR1 SQVTM and CDR2 ANQGSEA. The CDR3 runs to 16 residues.

This chain links TRBV5-1 with TRBJ2-1; TRBD2 might be the D (5 bases). Germline V lookup: CDR1 SGHRS, CDR2 YFSETQ. This CDR3 comprises 15 residues. V lost 4 bases, J lost 8 bases, and 19 bases lay in between. The CDR3 protein is CASSQSEGALHEQFF. CDR3 sequence (DNA): TGCGCCAGCAGCCAAAGCGAGGGAGCGCTCCATGAGCAGTTCTTC.

This clonotype turned up a few times. The chain combines TRBV15 with TRBJ2-5, with TRBD1 as a possible D gene (5 bases). Germline lookup yields CDR1 LNHNV and CDR2 YYDKDF (reference sequence). V was shortened by 1 base and J by 2 bases, with 8 bases between the two germline ends. The CDR3 length is 14 residues. This CDR3 is CATSRAGIQETQYF. Written as DNA, the CDR3 is TGTGCCACCAGCAGAGCAGGGATACAAGAGACCCAGTACTTC.